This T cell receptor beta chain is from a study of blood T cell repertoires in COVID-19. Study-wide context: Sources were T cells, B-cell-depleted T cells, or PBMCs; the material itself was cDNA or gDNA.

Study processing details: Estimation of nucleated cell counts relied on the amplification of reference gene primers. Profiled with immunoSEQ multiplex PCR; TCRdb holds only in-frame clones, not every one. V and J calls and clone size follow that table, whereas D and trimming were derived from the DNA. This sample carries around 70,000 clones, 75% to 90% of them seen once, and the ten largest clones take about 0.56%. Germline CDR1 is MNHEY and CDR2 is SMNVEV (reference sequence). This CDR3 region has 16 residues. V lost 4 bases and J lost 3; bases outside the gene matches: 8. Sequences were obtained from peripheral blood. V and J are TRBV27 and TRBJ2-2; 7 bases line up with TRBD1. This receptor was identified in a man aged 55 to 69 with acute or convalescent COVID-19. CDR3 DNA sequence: TGTGCCAGCAGTTCCCCGACAGGGTTGGACACCGGGGAGCTGTTTTTT. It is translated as CASSSPTGLDTGELFF.